This T cell receptor (beta chain) was sequenced for a study of beta chain features in type 1 diabetes. Study results and caveats: In every one of the four CD4+ subsets, TCRB CDR3s were moderately but significantly shorter in Type 1 diabetes patients.

Expressed TCRB transcripts were sequenced, since all the RNA that had been isolated was reverse transcribed. TCRdb's table, derived via immunoSEQ multiplex PCR, lists solely in-frame clones and lacks some. This sample has 95,000 to 150,000 clones; 16% occur once, and the top ten carry over 2%. This clone appeared once. Its target is unknown. V was pared by 4 bases and J by 0 bases, with 7 bases between. The germline CDR1 and CDR2 sequences are SGHVS and FQNEAQ. This CDR3 contains 14 residues. The chain recombines TRBV7-8 with TRBJ1-3; D gene unclear. Material: central memory CD4+ T cells from blood. This receptor was identified in a man aged 25 to 40 with type 1 diabetes. The CDR3 DNA follows: TGTGCCAGCAGCTCCCAGTACTCTGGAAACACCATATATTTT. Protein sequence: CASSSQYSGNTIYF.